Listed here are 18 T cell receptor beta chains from one sample, sequenced in a study of blood T cell repertoires in COVID-19. Libraries were prepared by immunoSEQ multiplex PCR; TCRdb keeps only in-frame clonotypes and omits some of them. Here the sample spans 250,000 or so clones, 80% to 90% being singletons. Specimen: peripheral blood. These receptors came from a woman in her thirties with active or convalescent COVID-19.

This chain links TRBV15 with TRBJ2-3; 8 bases map to TRBD1. Germline V CDR1 and CDR2: LNHNV, YYDKDF (reference sequence). V was clipped by 1 base and J by 6 bases; unmatched bases: 3. The CDR3 covers 14 residues. CDR3: CATSRGQGRDTQYF. CDR3 coding DNA: TGTGCCACCAGCAGAGGACAGGGGAGGGATACGCAGTATTTT. Full variable domain (outside the CDR3, taken from reference TRBV15 and TRBJ2-3): DAMVIQNPRYQVTQFGKPVTLSCSQTLNHNVMYWYQQKSSQAPKLLFHYYDKDFNNEADTPDNFQSRRPNTSFCFLDIRSPGLGDTAMYLCATSRGQGRDTQYFGPGTRLTVL.

This chain joins TRBV27 and TRBJ2-2; D unclear. Germline assignment: CDR1 MNHEY and CDR2 SMNVEV (reference sequence). V dropped 5 bases and J dropped 7 bases, with 29 bases sitting between them. The CDR3 has 19 residues. The CDR3 reads CASSRYSGYQTVTVGELFF. DNA of the CDR3: TGTGCCAGCAGTCGCTATTCAGGCTACCAGACGGTCACGGTCGGGGAGCTGTTTTTT.

The chain carries TRBV7-9 and TRBJ2-7, with 7 bases that match TRBD2. In germline, CDR1 is SEHNR, CDR2 FQNEAQ (reference sequence). The CDR3 runs to 18 residues. V dropped 1 base and J dropped 6; count of bases not matched to a gene: 18. The CDR3 DNA follows: TGTGCCAGCAGCTTAGGGCCCCCGGCAGGGTCTGGGGAGGGCGAGCAGTACTTC. Protein product: CASSLGPPAGSGEGEQYF.

This rearrangement joins TRBV12-3 or TRBV12-4 to TRBJ2-1; the D is unclear. Trimming took off 7 bases at V and 7 bases at J, with 8 bases between the two ends. The CDR3 spans 11 residues. DNA of the CDR3: TGTGCCAGCACGGGTTGGAATGAGCAGTTCTTC. Translation gives CASTGWNEQFF.

V gene TRBV24-1 combines with J gene TRBJ1-2; D may be TRBD1 (5 bases). Trimming removed 1 base at V and 8 bases at J, with 13 bases between. Germline lookup yields CDR1 KGHDR and CDR2 SFDVKD. The length of the CDR3 is 14 residues. CDR3 in amino acids: CATSDFTGVTGYTF. Written as DNA, the CDR3 is TGTGCCACCAGTGATTTCACAGGTGTTACGGGCTACACCTTC.

The chain is built from TRBV5-5 and TRBJ1-4; TRBD1 aligns across 8 bases. The CDR3 has 14 residues. V shed 2 bases and J 7 bases; nucleotides not matched to a gene: 4. Germline V gene lookup returns CDR1 SGHKS and CDR2 YYEKEE (reference sequence). This CDR3 reads CASSFQGAGEKLFF. The DNA of the CDR3 is TGTGCCAGCAGCTTCCAGGGGGCGGGTGAAAAACTGTTTTTT.

In DNA, the CDR3 is TGCGCCAGCAGCCAAAATACTGGAAACACCATATATTTT. Amino acid sequence: CASSQNTGNTIYF. The chain is built from TRBV4-3 and TRBJ1-3, with D uncertain. The V end was cut by 2 bases, the J end by 2 bases, with 4 bases between. This CDR3 is 13 amino acids long. Germline lookup yields CDR1 LGHNA and CDR2 YSLEER.

The V gene is TRBV24-1, the J gene TRBJ1-5, with D hard to call. The CDR3 is 17 amino acids. Between the trimmed V and J ends, which lost 3 bases and 4 bases, there was a span of 18 bases. Per the germline V gene, CDR1 is KGHDR and CDR2 is SFDVKD. CDR3 amino acids: CATSDLISGHPNQPQHF. The CDR3, as DNA: TGTGCCACCAGTGATCTAATCTCCGGTCACCCTAATCAGCCCCAGCATTTT.

This clone was counted between two and nine times. This sequence joins TRBV28 and TRBJ1-3; D uncertain. This CDR3 is built from 13 residues. Germline-derived CDR1 and CDR2 are MDHEN and SYDVKM. The V gene lost 8 bases and the J gene lost 0 bases, with 8 bases spanning the gap. CDR3: CASGERSGNTIYF. The CDR3 nucleotides read TGTGCCAGCGGGGAGCGCTCTGGAAACACCATATATTTT.

The chain links TRBV5-1 to TRBJ2-5; TRBD1 matches at 12 bases. Germline loops: CDR1 SGHRS, CDR2 YFSETQ. The V and J ends lost 5 bases and 4 bases, in that order; junction bases with no gene match: 9. The CDR3 is made up of 16 amino acids. The CDR3 spells CASRSDPGQGAETQYF. The CDR3 region has the DNA TGCGCCAGCAGGAGTGACCCGGGACAGGGGGCAGAGACCCAGTACTTC.

Here the CDR3 DNA reads TGTGCCAGCAGTGCCAAGGGAGGAGCGGGCACAGATACGCAGTATTTT. Translating it yields CASSAKGGAGTDTQYF. V usage is TRBV6-1 and J usage is TRBJ2-3; perhaps TRBD2 as D (6 bases). Deletions cut 4 bases from V and 1 base from J, with 15 bases between. The CDR3 runs to 16 residues. Germline V CDR1 and CDR2: MNHNS, SASEGT.

The table lists this clone with a count of one. CDR3 nucleotides: TGCGCCAGCAGCGGGGCCTATGGCTACACCTTC. This codes for CASSGAYGYTF. The chain recombines TRBV5-1 with TRBJ1-2; D perhaps matches TRBD1 (5 bases). Germline CDR1 is SGHRS and CDR2 is YFSETQ. There are 11 residues in the CDR3. Trimming stripped 4 bases from V and 4 bases from J, with 5 bases between.

In its sample, this clone was seen once. The genes are TRBV6-2 or TRBV6-3 and TRBJ2-3; no firm D call. V lost 0 bases and J lost 0, with 4 bases in between. CDR3 length: 14 residues. Per the germline V gene, CDR1 is MNHEY and CDR2 is SVGEGT. CDR3 nucleotides: TGTGCCAGCAGTTACTCCACTAGCACAGATACGCAGTATTTT. Amino acid sequence: CASSYSTSTDTQYF.

The chain combines TRBV4-3 with TRBJ1-4; no firm D call. V gave up 3 bases and J gave up 12 bases, with 14 bases separating them. The CDR3 has 13 residues. The germline V gene encodes CDR1 LGHNA and CDR2 YSLEER. In DNA form, the CDR3 reads TGCGCCAGCAGCCAGAGCCCGCGTTCGGAACTGTTTTTT. Its protein is CASSQSPRSELFF.

As to this clone: The sample carries other DNA sequences with the same CDR3. The V call is TRBV4-1, the J call TRBJ2-7; 10 bases align to TRBD1. This CDR3 is built from 14 residues. The ends lost 4 bases at V and 4 bases at J; junction bases unmatched: 4. Germline loops: CDR1 MGHRA, CDR2 YSYEKL. The CDR3 here is CASSRGTGDYEQYF. In nucleotides, the CDR3 is TGCGCCAGCAGCCGAGGGACAGGGGATTACGAGCAGTACTTC.

The chain carries TRBV15 and TRBJ1-5; no reliable D call. CDR1 and CDR2 (germline): LNHNV, YYDKDF (reference sequence). Trimming took off 1 base at V and 8 bases at J, with 12 bases between the two ends. CDR3 size: 14 residues. The CDR3 coding sequence is TGTGCCACCAGCAGAGCCGGTCCGGGTAAGCCCCAGCATTTT. This codes for CATSRAGPGKPQHF.

This sequence joins TRBV12-3 or TRBV12-4 and TRBJ1-1; D ambiguous. Trimming left V 5 bases short and J 7 bases short, with 14 bases between. This CDR3 comprises 13 residues. CDR3: CASSPSGEVEAFF. In nucleotides, the CDR3 is TGTGCCAGCAGTCCCAGTGGGGAGGTTGAAGCTTTCTTT.

The genes are TRBV19 and TRBJ1-2, with a possible D match to TRBD1 (5 bases). Germline V gene lookup returns CDR1 LNHDA and CDR2 SQIVND (reference sequence). CDR3 length equals 14 residues. V was cut by 6 bases and J by 5 bases, with 16 bases left in between. Here the CDR3 reads CASSGRGGEYGYTF. CDR3 DNA sequence: TGTGCCAGTAGCGGACGTGGGGGGGAGTATGGCTACACCTTC.